This T cell receptor beta chain derives from a study of molecular identifiers for immune sequencing clone quantification (dated by TCRdb to the late 2010s). Broadly, across the study: For a replicate experiment, the RNA from either approximately 20,000 or 100,000 naive CD8 T cells was divided into five aliquots, and four of those aliquots went on to sequencing. CD8 T cells were used in a methods study to benchmark molecular-identifier clustering-based TCR repertoire sequencing (MIDCIRS) and TCR RNA copy counting.

Naive CD8 T cell libraries were made from 20,000 to 1,000,000 sorted cells using 10%, 30% or 50% of purified RNA. On a BD FACSAria II, naive CD8 T cells were FACS-sorted as CD8+CD4-CCR7+CD45RA+ and collected into RLT Plus buffer. Detection sensitivity was tested by spiking Jurkat RNA equal to some 11 TCR copies' worth into samples containing 20,000-1,000,000 naive CD8 T cells. Enrichment of CD8 T cells was performed with RosetteSep CD8+ T Cell Enrichment Cocktail and Ficoll-Paque, after which ACK red cell lysis was carried out. The germline V gene supplies CDR1 MGHRA and CDR2 YSYEKL. From cysteine to phenylalanine, the CDR3 is 15 amino acids long. The retained sequence is limited to the CDR3, 45 bases, with the frame set at the first base. This clonotype was detected only a few times. Its target antigen remains unknown. The junction and the germline gene differ at one end; a read error may be behind it.

Library creation used PCR. Sequencing used a NextSeq 500. Bulk TCR libraries were prepared as previously described, using TCR primers listed in Table S5. Purification of total RNA was performed with the Qiagen AllPrep DNA/RNA kit. Before any analysis, reads coming from multiple sequencing runs of the same library were combined into one pool. The study's processing was this. Reads were retained only if the reads had an exact TCR constant sequence, and the retained reads were trimmed to 150 nt and grouped according to their 12-nt molecular barcodes. Within each barcode group, reads were sub-clustered at a 15% Levenshtein threshold, and quality-weighted consensus sequences were built per RNA molecule. Non-functional sequences were filtered out, along with any lower-count sequence sitting one edit away from another sequence. Based on a fit of two negative binomial distributions, barcode sub-clusters having less than 20% of the maximum read count were discarded. TCRdb reprocessed the public reads (quality trimming at Q25 with fastp, clone calling with MiXCR) and kept in-frame beta chains. Each entry is one CDR3 protein sequence, shown with its most common DNA and genes. The V and J calls, along with clone size, are taken from TCRdb and not from the paper's own processing. This sample holds around 460,000 distinct CDR3 sequences; 25% were observed only once. Around 0.78% of the sample is taken by the ten largest.

Overall results and qualifications from the work: In CMV-specific effector cells, clones with more than 20 RNA copies contained over 98% of molecules, whereas in naive cells such clones contained under 1% of molecules. Highly expanded clone sizes could be underestimated because identical TCR molecules may share a barcode. Spiked-in Jurkat TCR RNA equivalent to a single cell was reported to be detectable even among one million naive CD8 T cells. Modeling indicated roughly 3.3 TCR RNA copies recovered per cell, compared with 9 to 10 by digital PCR, which implies a capture efficiency of about 31%. The naive libraries included spiked-in Jurkat TCR RNA (10 copies' worth), and this Jurkat TCR RNA is not part of the donor repertoire. Without barcode sub-clustering, chimeric consensus sequences inflated TCR diversity; chimeras reached as high as 47%.

Recombination linked TRBV4-1 to TRBJ1-1, with a tentative D gene TRBD1 over 5 matching bases. The sample comprised naive CD8+ T cells from blood, with Jurkat cell RNA spiked in. The cell subset or site label, as the study defines it: FACS-sorted CD8+CD4-CCR7+CD45RA+ naive T cells. The TCR originated in a human donor in good health. Some libraries in this study had Jurkat cell RNA spiked in. Read as DNA, the sequence is TGCGCCAGCAGCCAACTTGAGGGGCTGAATACTGAAGCTTTCTTT. Its amino acids are CASSQLEGLNTEAFF.